One sample yielded the 32 T cell receptor beta chains listed below, sequenced in a study of blood T cell repertoires in COVID-19. Measured with immunoSEQ multiplex PCR; TCRdb has only the in-frame clones, and not every one. The sample yields tens of thousands of clones, approximately 87% seen once. The specimen was peripheral blood. The receptors come from a human donor in a cohort sampled during active COVID-19.

The gene calls are TRBV5-4 and TRBJ2-5, with TRBD2 identical over 8 bases. The ends lost 4 bases at V and 1 base at J; junction bases unmatched: 6. The CDR3 spans 15 residues. Germline V gene lookup returns CDR1 SGHNT and CDR2 YYREEE (reference sequence). The CDR3 reads CASSPGGGSQETQYF. The CDR3 nucleotides are TGTGCCAGCAGCCCGGGCGGGGGGAGCCAAGAGACCCAGTACTTC.

The chain employs TRBV9 and TRBJ2-5; possible D gene TRBD1, 5 bases. From germline, CDR1 is SGDLS and CDR2 YYNGEE. Trimming removed 2 bases at V and 3 bases at J, with 14 bases between. The CDR3 covers 15 residues. The CDR3 sequence: CASSVGQTMEETQYF. The CDR3 nucleotides read TGTGCCAGCAGCGTGGGGCAGACGATGGAAGAGACCCAGTACTTC.

The CDR3 loop is CASSAPGLRPGGYTF. In DNA, the CDR3 is TGTGCCAGCAGCGCCCCGGGACTGCGGCCCGGTGGCTACACCTTC. The chain has TRBV6-5 and TRBJ1-2; tentative D call: TRBD1 (5 bases). Germline assignment: CDR1 MNHEY and CDR2 SVGAGI. Trimming pared 6 bases from V and 7 bases from J, leaving 21 bases between. There are 15 residues in the CDR3.

The gene calls are TRBV6-2 or TRBV6-3 and TRBJ2-2; D perhaps matches TRBD1 (6 bases). The germline V and J ends were trimmed by 2 bases and 5 bases, with 15 bases remaining between them. CDR1 and CDR2 (germline): MNHEY, SVGEGT. The CDR3 spans 16 residues. The CDR3 bases are TGTGCCAGCAGTTACAGTCCGGGGCAGGGGACCGGGGAGCTGTTTTTT. As protein: CASSYSPGQGTGELFF.

J is TRBJ2-7 and V is TRBV7-2; a possible D gene is TRBD1 (6 bases). In germline, CDR1 is SGHTA, CDR2 FQGNSA. This CDR3 has 14 residues. Trimming removed 1 base at V and 5 bases at J, with 12 bases between. CDR3 protein: CASSLGGYRDEQYF. CDR3 DNA sequence: TGTGCCAGCAGCTTAGGGGGTTACAGGGACGAGCAGTACTTC.

The chain couples TRBV4-3 to TRBJ2-1; D not certain. The CDR3 is 13 amino acids. The germline V gene encodes CDR1 LGHNA and CDR2 YSLEER. V lost 4 bases and J 4 bases, leaving 8 bases between the germline ends. CDR3 sequence reads: CASSPRVYNEQFF. As DNA, the CDR3 is TGCGCCAGCAGCCCCCGGGTGTACAATGAGCAGTTCTTC.

This chain joins TRBV28 and TRBJ1-4; D is undetermined. Germline V lookup: CDR1 MDHEN, CDR2 SYDVKM. This CDR3 has 14 amino acids. V was cut by 6 bases and J by 6 bases, with 14 bases left in between. The CDR3 reads CASSRLEADEKLFF. The DNA for the CDR3 is TGTGCCAGCAGCAGGTTGGAGGCGGATGAAAAACTGTTTTTT.

The rearrangement uses TRBV7-2 and TRBJ1-5; D not resolved. CDR3 size: 15 residues. The germline V gene encodes CDR1 SGHTA and CDR2 FQGNSA. V was shortened by 2 bases and J by 0 bases, with 8 bases between the two germline ends. As DNA, the CDR3 is TGTGCCAGCAGCTTAAAACCAGGTAGCAATCAGCCCCAGCATTTT. Encoded protein: CASSLKPGSNQPQHF. Drawing the rest from reference TRBV7-2 and TRBJ1-5, the complete variable domain is GAGVSQSPSNKVTEKGKDVELRCDPISGHTALYWYRQSLGQGLEFLIYFQGNSAPDKSGLPSDRFSAERTGGSVSTLTIQRTQQEDSAVYLCASSLKPGSNQPQHFGDGTRLSIL.

This clone was counted a single time. The V and J genes are TRBV7-2 and TRBJ2-3, with 9 bases matching TRBD2. Unmatched junction bases numbered 16, after V lost 5 bases and J lost 13 bases. The CDR3 has 15 residues. Germline assignment: CDR1 SGHTA and CDR2 FQGNSA. The CDR3 DNA is TGTGCCAGCAGCGGCCGACGGCCCAGCGGGGGGACCAAGTATTTT. Translating gives CASSGRRPSGGTKYF.

This clone turned up a few times. Compared with germline, one end of the junction differs, possibly owing to a read error. The chain has TRBV6-1 and TRBJ2-7; 8 nucleotides align to TRBD2. The CDR3 runs to 13 residues. CDR1 and CDR2 (germline): MNHNS, SASEGT. CDR3 sequence (DNA): TGTGCCAGCAGCGAAGCGGGAGACTACGAGCAGTACTTC. It specifies CASSEAGDYEQYF.

The rearrangement uses TRBV5-1 and TRBJ2-3; TRBD2 is a possible D gene (5 bases). The germline V gene has CDR1 SGHRS and CDR2 YFSETQ. The CDR3 runs 12 residues. The V end lost 3 bases, the J end lost 4 bases, and 6 bases lay between the germline ends. CDR3 nucleotide sequence: TGCGCCAGCAGCTCGGACTCAGATACGCAGTATTTT. Its protein product is CASSSDSDTQYF. The full variable domain, its missing parts supplied by reference TRBV5-1 and TRBJ2-3, is KAGVTQTPRYLIKTRGQQVTLSCSPISGHRSVSWYQQTPGQGLQFLFEYFSETQRNKGNFPGRFSGRQFSNSRSEMNVSTLELGDSALYLCASSSDSDTQYFGPGTRLTVL.

This clone was observed a handful of times. At one of its ends the junction is not consistent with the germline gene, which may arise from a read error. This chain links TRBV18 with TRBJ2-7, with D possibly matching TRBD2 (5 bases). Germline V lookup: CDR1 KGHSH, CDR2 LQKENI. The CDR3 extends over 14 amino acids. CDR3 in amino acids: CASSPLERSGVWHF. In DNA, the CDR3 is TGTGCCAGCTCACCCCTCGAGCGATCCGGGGTTTGGCACTTC.

This sequence joins TRBV5-5 and TRBJ2-7; TRBD1 agrees at 7 bases. The ends lost 4 bases at V and 3 bases at J; junction bases unmatched: 1. This CDR3 has 12 amino acids. Germline V CDR1 and CDR2: SGHKS, YYEKEE (reference sequence). CDR3 nucleotides: TGTGCCAGCAGCCGACAGGGCTACGAGCAGTACTTC. The encoded protein is CASSRQGYEQYF.

This clone was picked up one time. The chain uses TRBV5-1 and TRBJ2-2; D is ambiguous. Deletions cut 3 bases from V and 0 bases from J, with 6 bases between. This CDR3 region has 14 residues. Germline CDR1 is SGHRS and CDR2 is YFSETQ. The CDR3 region has the DNA TGCGCCAGCAGCTCGTTCGCGAACACCGGGGAGCTGTTTTTT. This gives the protein CASSSFANTGELFF.

The chain carries TRBV7-8 and TRBJ1-2; D remains unclear. Trimming pared 6 bases from V and 0 bases from J, leaving 14 bases between. Germline assignment: CDR1 SGHVS and CDR2 FQNEAQ. This CDR3 region has 15 residues. CDR3 amino acids: CASSPSSISNYGYTF. The CDR3 region has the DNA TGTGCCAGCAGTCCCAGTTCCATTTCTAACTATGGCTACACCTTC. The whole variable domain, filled in from reference TRBV7-8 and TRBJ1-2, reads GAGVSQSPRYKVAKRGQDVALRCDPISGHVSLFWYQQALGQGPEFLTYFQNEAQLDKSGLPSDRFFAERPEGSVSTLKIQRTQQEDSAVYLCASSPSSISNYGYTFGSGTRLTVV.

The chain employs TRBV30 and TRBJ2-2; TRBD1 matches at 10 bases. The germline V gene has CDR1 GTSNPN and CDR2 SVGIG (reference sequence). CDR3 size: 15 residues. V dropped 3 bases and J dropped 7; count of bases not matched to a gene: 8. The CDR3 reads CAWSDGTGEVGELFF. The CDR3 coding sequence is TGTGCCTGGAGCGACGGGACAGGGGAAGTCGGGGAGCTGTTTTTT. Filled out from reference TRBV30 and TRBJ2-2, the complete variable domain reads SQTIHQWPATLVQPVGSPLSLECTVEGTSNPNLYWYRQAAGRGLQLLFYSVGIGQISSEVPQNLSASRPQDRQFILSSKKLLLSDSGFYLCAWSDGTGEVGELFFGEGSRLTVL.

This clone turned up a few times. The chain combines TRBV29-1 with TRBJ1-3, with unresolved D. This CDR3 has 14 residues. The germline CDR1 and CDR2 sequences are SQVTM and ANQGSEA. V was clipped by 5 bases and J by 0 bases, with 11 bases between them. In DNA, the CDR3 is TGCAGCGTTCGTACGGGGTTCTCTGGAAACACCATATATTTT. As protein: CSVRTGFSGNTIYF.

This clone showed up just a few times. The V call is TRBV30, the J call TRBJ2-1, with a possible D match to TRBD1 (5 bases). Trimming left V 0 bases short and J 6 bases short, with 15 bases between. The CDR3 is 15 amino acids. In germline, CDR1 is GTSNPN, CDR2 SVGIG (reference sequence). The CDR3 sequence is CAWSVDTARGNEQFF. In DNA form, the CDR3 reads TGTGCCTGGAGTGTAGACACGGCAAGGGGCAATGAGCAGTTCTTC.

This sequence joins TRBV2 and TRBJ2-5; TRBD1 matches 7 bases. V lost 7 bases to trimming and J lost 0 bases; unmatched junction nucleotides: 5. Germline V gives CDR1 SNHLY, CDR2 FYNNEI. The CDR3 has 14 amino acids. The chain's CDR3 is CASTLGQNQETQYF. In nucleotides, the CDR3 is TGTGCCAGCACCCTGGGACAGAACCAAGAGACCCAGTACTTC.

This clone was counted a few times. CDR3 DNA: TGTGCCAGCAGTTTTTGGACAGGGGAGAACACCGGGGAGCTGTTTTTT. The encoded protein is CASSFWTGENTGELFF. The chain couples TRBV6-5 to TRBJ2-2, with 9 nucleotides matching TRBD1. Trimming at V came to 4 bases and at J to 1 base, leaving 4 bases not matched to a gene. The length of the CDR3 is 16 residues. Germline-derived CDR1 and CDR2 are MNHEY and SVGAGI.

The chain is built from TRBV7-9 and TRBJ1-4; D is perhaps TRBD1 (5 bases). CDR3 length equals 14 residues. Germline V gene lookup returns CDR1 SEHNR and CDR2 FQNEAQ (reference sequence). The V end lost 3 bases, the J end lost 2 bases, and 7 bases lay between the germline ends. CDR3 amino acids: CASSFKGTNEKLFF. CDR3 DNA sequence: TGTGCCAGCAGCTTCAAGGGGACTAATGAAAAACTGTTTTTT.

This chain joins TRBV19 and TRBJ2-1; the D gene is possibly TRBD2 (5 bases). The CDR3 has 14 amino acids. Looked up from germline, CDR1 is LNHDA and CDR2 is SQIVND (reference sequence). Trimming removed 7 bases at V and 8 bases at J, with 18 bases between. The CDR3 bases are TGTGCCAGTACGAGGGTACCCAACGGGGATGAGCAGTTCTTC. Encoded protein: CASTRVPNGDEQFF.

This chain joins TRBV2 and TRBJ2-2; TRBD1 aligns across 7 bases. Germline values: CDR1 SNHLY, CDR2 FYNNEI. Trimming cost V 8 bases and J 1 base; bases outside gene matches: 4. The CDR3 totals 14 residues. The CDR3 reads CASLGQQNTGELFF. CDR3 bases: TGTGCCAGCCTGGGACAGCAGAACACCGGGGAGCTGTTTTTT.

This clone turned up a few times. The rearrangement uses TRBV6-5 and TRBJ1-5; D perhaps matches TRBD1 (5 bases). V was pared by 4 bases and J by 3 bases, with 13 bases between. The CDR3 totals 15 residues. Germline V gene lookup returns CDR1 MNHEY and CDR2 SVGAGI. The CDR3 sequence is CASSSAGGDNQPQHF. The CDR3 nucleotides read TGTGCCAGCAGTTCGGCGGGGGGAGACAATCAGCCCCAGCATTTT.

The chain links TRBV28 to TRBJ1-5; 10 bases are a match to TRBD1. Germline CDR1 MDHEN, CDR2 SYDVKM. With 5 bases clipped from V and 6 bases from J, the junction kept 10 bases outside the gene matches. This CDR3 contains 16 residues. CDR3 protein: CASSPDRDRGSQPQHF. CDR3 coding DNA: TGTGCCAGCAGTCCTGACCGGGACAGGGGTTCTCAGCCCCAGCATTTT.

J is TRBJ1-2 and V is TRBV18; 12 positions agree with TRBD1. V lost 2 bases to trimming and J lost 3 bases; unmatched junction nucleotides: 1. Germline V gene lookup returns CDR1 KGHSH and CDR2 LQKENI. The CDR3 length is 15 residues. The chain's CDR3 is CASSPGTGGHYGYTF. CDR3 sequence (DNA): TGTGCCAGCTCACCAGGGACAGGGGGCCACTATGGCTACACCTTC. Together with reference TRBV18 and TRBJ1-2, the CDR3 gives the full variable domain: NAGVMQNPRHLVRRRGQEARLRCSPMKGHSHVYWYRQLPEEGLKFMVYLQKENIIDESGMPKERFSAEFPKEGPSILRIQQVVRGDSAAYFCASSPGTGGHYGYTFGSGTRLTVV.

CDR3 sequence: CSAEQGDGYTF. In DNA, the CDR3 is TGCAGTGCGGAACAGGGGGATGGCTACACCTTC. The genes are TRBV20-1 and TRBJ1-2; 8 bases agree with TRBD1. The V gene's germline CDR1 is DFQATT and CDR2 SNEGSKA (reference sequence). The CDR3 contains 11 residues. The trim removed 6 bases at V and 6 bases at J, leaving 3 bases unmatched.

The rearrangement joins TRBV3-1 (or the pseudogene TRBV3-2) to TRBJ1-6; TRBD1 is a possible D gene (5 bases). CDR3 length: 16 residues. CDR1 and CDR2 from the germline V gene are LGHDT and YNNKEL (reference sequence). Trimming stripped 1 base from V and 4 bases from J, with 11 bases between. CDR3 in DNA: TGTGCCAGCAGCCAAGTCGGGGGACGATATAATTCACCCCTCCACTTT. Translation gives CASSQVGGRYNSPLHF.

The CDR3 DNA sequence: TGTGCCTGGACCGGGGACAGGGTGGATTCACCCCTCCACTTT. It is translated as CAWTGDRVDSPLHF. V and J are TRBV30 and TRBJ1-6; TRBD1 matches at 9 bases. Germline CDR1 is GTSNPN and CDR2 is SVGIG (reference sequence). The CDR3 contains 14 residues. After removal of 4 bases from V and 8 bases from J, the junction contained 6 bases not matched to a gene.

CDR3 bases: TGTGCCAGCAACCGGGACAACACAGATACGCAGTATTTT. Amino acids: CASNRDNTDTQYF. V usage is TRBV6-5 and J usage is TRBJ2-3, with a possible D match to TRBD1 (6 bases). The CDR3 is 13 amino acids. Trimming took off 7 bases at V and 2 bases at J, with 10 bases between the two ends. Looked up from germline, CDR1 is MNHEY and CDR2 is SVGAGI.

This clone was seen only once. The V call is TRBV2, the J call TRBJ2-5, with 7 positions matching TRBD1. This CDR3 is built from 14 residues. CDR1 is SNHLY, CDR2 FYNNEI, per germline. V dropped 4 bases and J dropped 5; count of bases not matched to a gene: 7. CDR3 sequence: CASSGITGAETQYF. DNA of the CDR3: TGTGCCAGCAGTGGGATTACAGGGGCCGAGACCCAGTACTTC. Filled out from reference TRBV2 and TRBJ2-5, the complete variable domain reads EPEVTQTPSHQVTQMGQEVILRCVPISNHLYFYWYRQILGQKVEFLVSFYNNEISEKSEIFDDQFSVERPDGSNFTLKIRSTKLEDSAMYFCASSGITGAETQYFGPGTRLLVL.

The chain employs TRBV7-2 and TRBJ1-2; a weak D match, TRBD1 (5 bases). Germline assignment: CDR1 SGHTA and CDR2 FQGNSA. V shed 4 bases and J shed 3 bases, with 15 bases lying between them. CDR3 length equals 15 residues. The CDR3 loop is CASSSHMTAHYGYTF. The CDR3 nucleotides are TGTGCCAGCAGCTCTCATATGACAGCGCACTATGGCTACACCTTC.